The entry that follows covers one TCR beta chain sequence. Deletions cut 4 bases from V and 4 bases from J, with 10 bases between. Germline loops: CDR1 SQVTM, CDR2 ANQGSEA. The CDR3 spans 12 residues. The method was immunoSEQ multiplex PCR; TCRdb's version includes in-frame clones alone and lacks a portion of them. The sample holds 150,000 to 200,000 clones, about three quarters seen once. These data belong to a study of blood T cell repertoires in COVID-19. The rearrangement uses TRBV29-1 and TRBJ2-5; maybe TRBD2 (5 bases). The clonotype was recovered from a woman aged 80 or over with active or convalescent COVID-19. The sequencing sample was made of peripheral blood. The CDR3 reads CSVGFSGETQYF. In DNA form, the CDR3 reads TGCAGCGTTGGTTTCAGCGGAGAGACCCAGTACTTC. Using reference TRBV29-1 and TRBJ2-5 for the parts outside the CDR3, the full variable domain is SAVISQKPSRDICQRGTSLTIQCQVDSQVTMMFWYRQQPGQSLTLIATANQGSEATYESGFVIDKFPISRPNLTFSTLTVSNMSPEDSSIYLCSVGFSGETQYFGPGTRLLVL.